The 15 T cell receptor beta chains reported below all come from one sample, sequenced in a study of blood T cell repertoires in COVID-19. Data came from immunoSEQ multiplex PCR; TCRdb stores just in-frame clones and leaves some out. The sample contains 51,000 or so clones, 81% of which appear only once. Sequenced material: peripheral blood. These receptors were obtained from a woman of 80 years or more with COVID-19, enrolled during active disease.

The chain is built from TRBV6-5 and TRBJ2-2; D gene unclear. CDR3 length: 12 residues. Between the trimmed V and J ends, which lost 2 bases and 6 bases, there was a span of 4 bases. The germline gives CDR1 MNHEY, CDR2 SVGAGI. DNA of the CDR3: TGTGCCAGCAGTTACCGTCCCGGGGAGCTGTTTTTT. Residues: CASSYRPGELFF.

The chain uses TRBV7-2 and TRBJ2-5; TRBD2 is a possible D gene (6 bases). CDR1 and CDR2 from the germline V gene are SGHTA and FQGNSA. Trimming shortened V by 5 bases and J by 2 bases, and 12 bases separated the two germline ends. The CDR3 consists of 14 residues. CDR3 sequence (DNA): TGTGCCAGCAGCCATGCGGGAATACAAGAGACCCAGTACTTC. Translating it yields CASSHAGIQETQYF.

The chain links TRBV11-1 to TRBJ2-5; tentative D call: TRBD1 (6 bases). V gave up 3 bases and J gave up 4 bases, with 12 bases separating them. This CDR3 contains 14 residues. Germline V gene data show CDR1 as SGHAT and CDR2 as FQDESV (reference sequence). DNA of the CDR3: TGTGCCAGCAGCTTCACTGGGGGCGGAGAGACCCAGTACTTC. It yields the protein CASSFTGGGETQYF.

This chain uses TRBV28 with TRBJ2-1; the match to TRBD2 covers 8 bases. J gave up 2 bases and V 10 bases, and 4 bases lay outside the gene matches. Germline lookup yields CDR1 MDHEN and CDR2 SYDVKM. This CDR3 has 13 residues. Here the CDR3 reads CATLAGTYNEQFF. In DNA, the CDR3 is TGTGCCACCTTAGCGGGAACCTACAATGAGCAGTTCTTC.

CDR3 loop: CASSPRGGNTDTQYF. The CDR3 coding sequence is TGTGCCAGCAGCCCTAGAGGGGGCAACACAGATACGCAGTATTTT. V and J are TRBV7-2 and TRBJ2-3; 7 bases match TRBD1. The germline CDR1 and CDR2 sequences are SGHTA and FQGNSA. The CDR3 is 15 amino acids. The V gene end was trimmed by 5 bases and the J gene end by 2 bases; junction bases not matched to a gene: 7.

The rearrangement links TRBV27 to TRBJ1-2; 7 bases align to TRBD1. J gave up 0 bases and V 4 bases, and 2 bases lay outside the gene matches. Germline CDR1 reads MNHEY; CDR2 reads SMNVEV (reference sequence). The CDR3 is 14 amino acids. The CDR3 DNA sequence: TGTGCCAGCAGTTGGGACAGCACTAACTATGGCTACACCTTC. It codes for CASSWDSTNYGYTF.

The gene calls are TRBV11-3 and TRBJ2-3; 9 bases are a match to TRBD2. The CDR3 sequence is 16 residues long. V shed 7 bases, J shed 2 bases, and the junction held 10 bases outside the gene matches. Germline-derived CDR1 and CDR2 are SGHNT and YENEEA. In DNA, the CDR3 is TGTGCCAGCATCGTTCGGGGCGGGAGGGCCACAGATACGCAGTATTTT. It encodes CASIVRGGRATDTQYF.

The gene calls are TRBV6-1 and TRBJ2-2, with a weak D call TRBD1 (6 bases). The ends were cut back, 2 bases at V and 7 bases at J, with 14 bases in the middle. In germline, CDR1 is MNHNS, CDR2 SASEGT. The CDR3 spans 15 residues. The CDR3 nucleotides read TGTGCCAGCAGTGAACAGGGGACGGGGTACGGGGAGCTGTTTTTT. This sequence encodes CASSEQGTGYGELFF.

The chain couples TRBV3-1 (or the pseudogene TRBV3-2) to TRBJ2-5; 10 bases are shared with TRBD2. V lost 3 bases and J lost 4; bases outside the gene matches: 5. CDR1 LGHDT and CDR2 YNNKEL come from the germline V gene (reference sequence). The CDR3 extends over 15 amino acids. In DNA, the CDR3 is TGTGCCAGCAGCCAGAACCTAGCGGGAGCAGAGACCCAGTACTTC. Amino acids: CASSQNLAGAETQYF.

The rearrangement uses TRBV20-1 and TRBJ2-7; no firm D call. Per the germline V gene, CDR1 is DFQATT and CDR2 is SNEGSKA (reference sequence). The CDR3 spans 11 residues. V was shortened by 6 bases and J by 2 bases, with 8 bases between the two germline ends. CDR3 sequence reads: CSASRAYEQYF. The CDR3 bases are TGCAGTGCCTCCCGGGCCTACGAGCAGTACTTC.

The J gene is TRBJ1-1, the V gene TRBV2, with D perhaps TRBD1 (5 bases). Trimming left V 6 bases short and J 2 bases short, with 10 bases between. From germline, CDR1 is SNHLY and CDR2 FYNNEI. The CDR3 contains 13 residues. The CDR3 reads CASRGQGNTEAFF. The DNA of the CDR3 is TGTGCCAGCAGGGGGCAGGGAAACACTGAAGCTTTCTTT.

The chain uses TRBV18 and TRBJ2-2; perhaps TRBD1 as D (6 bases). Germline assignment: CDR1 KGHSH and CDR2 LQKENI. Trimming took off 3 bases at V and 7 bases at J, with 12 bases between the two ends. The CDR3 contains 14 residues. In nucleotides, the CDR3 is TGTGCCAGCTCACCTCTGGGGGCCGGCGGGGAGCTGTTTTTT. This sequence encodes CASSPLGAGGELFF.

The chain couples TRBV7-2 to TRBJ2-1; 7 bases agree with TRBD2. The J segment lost 2 bases and the V segment lost 5 bases, leaving 6 bases of the junction unmatched. CDR1 and CDR2 (germline): SGHTA, FQGNSA. This CDR3 is 15 amino acids long. The CDR3 is CASSTSGVPYNEQFF. The DNA of the CDR3 is TGTGCCAGCAGCACAAGCGGGGTCCCCTACAATGAGCAGTTCTTC.

The chain combines TRBV3-1 (or the pseudogene TRBV3-2) with TRBJ2-3, with 8 nucleotides matching TRBD2. J lost 0 bases, V lost 4 bases, and 6 bases had no gene match. Germline-derived CDR1 and CDR2 are LGHDT and YNNKEL (reference sequence). CDR3 size: 16 residues. The chain's CDR3 is CASSPIAGSSTDTQYF. The CDR3 DNA follows: TGTGCCAGCAGCCCGATAGCGGGAAGCAGCACAGATACGCAGTATTTT.

The chain links TRBV21-1 to TRBJ2-7; TRBD2 is the table's D call, not checked against the DNA. TRBV21-1 is a pseudogene. CDR3 length: 21 amino acids. The CDR3 nucleotides read TGTGCCAGCAGCAAAGAGGAGACTCCGGGACTAGCGGGAGGGCCTTGGTACGAGCAGTACTTC. This encodes CASSKEETPGLAGGPWYEQYF.